This is a list of T cell receptor beta chains from one sample in a study of regulatory T cells in long-lasting Graves disease. Each CDR3 protein is one row after TCRdb ran MiXCR on the multiplex PCR reads. The table lists 600,000 to 800,000 distinct CDR3 sequences, 30% of them singletons, with 35% to 55% in the top ten. The specimen was peripheral blood mononuclear cells (PBMCs), collected when the disease was refractory, from a patient treated with antithyroid drugs. These receptors were obtained from a female donor with Graves disease. CDR3s include the opening cysteine and the closing phenylalanine or tryptophan. The D gene is left open where the match is weak. Expanded clones get a size class; other rows say once, few or many, or leave the size out.

TRBJ1-6,TRBV28,NA,NA,CASSLGEHDSYNSPLHF,TGTGCCAGCAGTTTGGGGGAACACGACTCCTATAATTCACCCCTCCACTTT
TRBJ1-2,TRBV7-2,NA,NA,CASRSPGRNYGYTF,TGTGCCAGCAGGTCTCCGGGACGGAACTATGGCTACACCTTC
TRBJ1-5,TRBV6-1,NA,few,CASRGGVQPQHF,TGTGCCAGCAGGGGAGGGGTTCAGCCCCAGCATTTT
TRBJ1-1,TRBV6-1,TRBD1,many,CASKGQGMNTEAFF,TGTGCCAGCAAAGGACAGGGGATGAACACTGAAGCTTTCTTT
TRBJ1-1,TRBV7-2,TRBD1,few,CASSVSSQGANTEAFF,TGTGCCAGCAGCGTCAGTTCACAGGGGGCGAACACTGAAGCTTTCTTT
TRBJ2-7,TRBV20-1,NA,NA,CSARRDNSYEQYF,TGCAGTGCTAGACGGGACAACTCCTACGAGCAGTACTTC
TRBJ1-6,TRBV6-1,NA,few,CASRPPGGNSPLHF,TGTGCCAGCAGACCTCCGGGTGGAAATTCACCCCTCCACTTT
TRBJ1-1,TRBV30,NA,NA,CAWNVHENTEAFF,TGTGCCTGGAACGTCCATGAGAACACTGAAGCTTTCTTT
TRBJ1-2,TRBV7-9,NA,once,CASSPSGFAGHTF,TGTGCCAGCAGCCCGAGCGGTTTTGCTGGCCACACCTTC
TRBJ1-1,TRBV29-1,TRBD1,NA,CSAGTGEWNTEAFF,TGCAGCGCCGGGACAGGGGAGTGGAACACTGAAGCTTTCTTT
TRBJ2-7,TRBV27,NA,many,CASSSGFYEQYF,TGTGCCAGCAGTTCAGGGTTCTACGAGCAGTACTTC
TRBJ1-1,TRBV28,TRBD1,many,CASSGGQGNTEAFF,TGTGCCAGCAGTGGGGGACAGGGGAACACTGAAGCTTTCTTT
TRBJ2-7,TRBV4-1,TRBD2,NA,CASSPMTSGTEQYF,TGCGCCAGCAGCCCCATGACTAGCGGGACCGAGCAGTACTTC
TRBJ2-7,TRBV11-2,TRBD2,NA,CASSIRTSAYEQYF,TGTGCCAGCAGCATCAGGACTAGCGCCTACGAGCAGTACTTC
TRBJ1-6,TRBV25-1,NA,NA,CASGWINSPLHF,TGTGCCAGCGGGTGGATTAATTCACCCCTCCACTTT
TRBJ2-2,TRBV7-3,TRBD2,NA,CASSLISSGRPGTGELFF,TGTGCCAGCAGTTTAATATCCAGCGGGAGACCCGGGACCGGGGAGCTGTTTTTT
TRBJ2-7,TRBV7-9,TRBD1,NA,CASKQGNTGEQYF,TGTGCCAGCAAACAGGGGAACACGGGGGAGCAGTACTTC
TRBJ2-5,TRBV6-1,NA,many,CASTLGTLGETQYF,TGTGCCAGCACCCTTGGGACATTGGGGGAGACCCAGTACTTC
TRBJ1-6,TRBV2,NA,many,CASTSYNSPLHF,TGTGCCAGCACCAGTTATAATTCACCCCTCCACTTT
TRBJ1-2,TRBV3-1,TRBD1,NA,CASSQERGQGGGYTF,TGTGCCAGCAGCCAAGAACGAGGACAGGGGGGTGGCTACACCTTC
TRBJ2-7,TRBV10-2,NA,NA,CASSDGAGGNEQYF,TGCGCCAGCAGTGACGGCGCAGGGGGGAACGAGCAGTACTTC
TRBJ2-5,TRBV18,TRBD2,few,CASSQGLAGVTQETQYF,TGTGCCAGCTCACAGGGACTAGCGGGAGTTACCCAAGAGACCCAGTACTTC
TRBJ1-1,TRBV4-1,NA,NA,CASSQVWVTRSGAAFF,TGCGCCAGCAGCCAAGTTTGGGTTACTAGGTCGGGTGCAGCTTTCTTT
TRBJ1-2,TRBV6-1,NA,NA,CASSRQTNYGYTF,TGTGCCAGCAGTCGACAGACCAACTATGGCTACACCTTC
TRBJ2-5,TRBV6-1,TRBD2,few,CASSSGLAGGPRETQYF,TGTGCCAGCAGCTCCGGACTAGCGGGAGGGCCGAGGGAGACCCAGTACTTC
TRBJ1-3,TRBV12-3/TRBV12-4,TRBD1,NA,CASIRTGSGNTIYF,TGTGCCAGCATCCGGACAGGCTCTGGAAACACCATATATTTT
TRBJ2-7,TRBV6-5,NA,NA,CASSYGLPTGGISYEQYF,TGTGCCAGCAGTTACGGTCTGCCCACGGGTGGTATATCCTACGAGCAGTACTTC
TRBJ2-5,TRBV9,TRBD1,many,CASSGGQGETQYF,TGTGCCAGCAGCGGCGGACAGGGGGAGACCCAGTACTTC
TRBJ2-4,TRBV2,NA,many,CASSQLVAKNIQYF,TGTGCCAGCAGTCAACTGGTAGCCAAAAACATTCAGTACTTC
TRBJ2-4,TRBV5-5,TRBD2,NA,CASSQTSGAKNIQYF,TGTGCCAGCAGCCAGACTAGCGGAGCCAAAAACATTCAGTACTTC
TRBJ2-2,TRBV20-1,TRBD2,NA,CSAPRTRGDTGELFF,TGCAGTGCTCCTCGGACTAGGGGAGACACCGGGGAGCTGTTTTTT
TRBJ2-4,TRBV6-1,TRBD1,many,CASSKDRGSRAKNIQYF,TGTGCCAGCAGTAAGGACAGGGGATCAAGGGCCAAAAACATTCAGTACTTC
TRBJ1-4,TRBV12-3/TRBV12-4,NA,many,CASSKAGFNEKLFF,TGTGCCAGCAGTAAAGCAGGATTTAATGAAAAACTGTTTTTT